One sample yielded the 18 T cell receptor beta chains listed below, sequenced in a study of blood T cell repertoires in COVID-19. The protocol was immunoSEQ multiplex PCR, while the TCRdb copy is restricted to in-frame clones and leaves out a portion. The sample lists approximately 300,000 clones; 85% to 90% were seen once. Sequencing was performed on peripheral blood. These receptors were obtained from a woman between 45 and 65 years old with COVID-19, enrolled during active disease.

The chain is built from TRBV3-1 (or the pseudogene TRBV3-2) and TRBJ2-3; 12 bases match TRBD2. The CDR3 extends over 16 amino acids. The V gene end was trimmed by 4 bases and the J gene end by 2 bases; junction bases not matched to a gene: 4. Germline V CDR1 and CDR2: LGHDT, YNNKEL (reference sequence). DNA of the CDR3: TGTGCCAGCAGCCCCGGGACTAGCGGGCTCACAGATACGCAGTATTTT. This encodes CASSPGTSGLTDTQYF.

This chain uses TRBV18 with TRBJ1-2; 8 bases agree with TRBD1. V dropped 6 bases and J dropped 8; count of bases not matched to a gene: 11. Germline-derived CDR1 and CDR2 are KGHSH and LQKENI. CDR3 length: 14 amino acids. The CDR3 loop is CASSTDRATEGYTF. The CDR3 DNA reads TGTGCCAGCTCGACGGACAGGGCCACGGAAGGCTACACCTTC. Based on the CDR3 plus reference TRBV18 and TRBJ1-2, the full variable domain is NAGVMQNPRHLVRRRGQEARLRCSPMKGHSHVYWYRQLPEEGLKFMVYLQKENIIDESGMPKERFSAEFPKEGPSILRIQQVVRGDSAAYFCASSTDRATEGYTFGSGTRLTVV.

The chain joins TRBV3-1 (or the pseudogene TRBV3-2) to TRBJ2-7; 8 positions match TRBD2. Trimming removed 0 bases from V and 6 bases from J; junction bases left unmatched: 7. Germline CDR1 reads LGHDT; CDR2 reads YNNKEL (reference sequence). This CDR3 is 15 amino acids long. The chain's CDR3 is CASSQDISGSREQYF. The CDR3 DNA reads as TGTGCCAGCAGCCAAGATATCAGCGGGAGCCGCGAGCAGTACTTC.

Notes on this clone: This specimen includes other DNA sequences encoding the same CDR3. V and J are TRBV30 and TRBJ1-5; a possible D gene is TRBD1 (6 bases). CDR1 GTSNPN and CDR2 SVGIG come from the germline V gene (reference sequence). Trimming took off 1 base at V and 2 bases at J, with 6 bases between the two ends. CDR3 length equals 13 residues. The DNA for the CDR3 is TGTGCCTGGAGTGGACAGGGCAATCAGCCCCAGCATTTT. Its translation: CAWSGQGNQPQHF.

This chain joins TRBV6-2 or TRBV6-3 and TRBJ2-1; unclear D gene. Germline V gene data show CDR1 as MNHEY and CDR2 as SVGEGT. The CDR3 covers 14 residues. Trimming removed 6 bases from V and 0 bases from J, with 9 bases in between. The CDR3 bases are TGTGCCAGCAGCGCCACGCGCTCCTACAATGAGCAGTTCTTC. Translated, it gives CASSATRSYNEQFF.

CDR3 protein: CASSQTVASYNEQFF. DNA for the CDR3: TGTGCCAGCTCACAGACAGTAGCCTCCTACAATGAGCAGTTCTTC. The rearrangement uses TRBV18 and TRBJ2-1; tentative D call: TRBD1 (5 bases). The CDR3 sequence is 15 residues long. The germline V gene encodes CDR1 KGHSH and CDR2 LQKENI. V lost 4 bases and J 0 bases, leaving 10 bases between the germline ends.

This clone was counted many times. The chain joins TRBV4-1 to TRBJ1-5, with 8 positions matching TRBD1. Germline assignment: CDR1 MGHRA and CDR2 YSYEKL. The CDR3 is made up of 16 amino acids. The V gene end was trimmed by 0 bases and the J gene end by 3 bases; junction bases not matched to a gene: 4. For the CDR3, the DNA is TGCGCCAGCAGCCAAGACCCAGGGGGCAACAATCAGCCCCAGCATTTT. As protein: CASSQDPGGNNQPQHF.

The chain joins TRBV6-5 to TRBJ2-7; D is ambiguous. The CDR3 runs to 13 residues. Germline CDR1 reads MNHEY; CDR2 reads SVGAGI. Trimming stripped 7 bases from V and 2 bases from J, with 12 bases between. This CDR3 is CASTTISTYEQYF. CDR3 DNA: TGTGCCAGCACGACAATCTCGACCTACGAGCAGTACTTC.

This clone was seen a single time. The chain is built from TRBV6-4 and TRBJ2-5, with 13 positions matching TRBD2. Germline V gene data show CDR1 as MRHNA and CDR2 as SNTAGT. CDR3 length equals 16 residues. V lost 10 bases, J lost 4 bases, and 12 bases stayed unmatched. The chain's CDR3 is CATWTSGSGRRETQYF. The DNA for the CDR3 is TGTGCCACCTGGACTAGCGGGAGTGGTAGGCGAGAGACCCAGTACTTC.

The chain combines TRBV29-1 with TRBJ2-7; D uncertain. This CDR3 region has 13 residues. V lost 2 bases and J 3 bases, leaving 11 bases between the germline ends. Germline CDR1 SQVTM, CDR2 ANQGSEA. The CDR3 sequence is CSVELATNYEQYF. CDR3 coding DNA: TGCAGCGTTGAATTGGCGACAAACTACGAGCAGTACTTC.

This sequence joins TRBV6-2 or TRBV6-3 and TRBJ1-5; 10 bases agree with TRBD1. V lost 2 bases to trimming and J lost 8 bases; unmatched junction nucleotides: 6. The CDR3 spans 15 residues. Germline V gene lookup returns CDR1 MNHEY and CDR2 SVGEGT. CDR3: CASSYLTGGVEPQHF. CDR3 nucleotides: TGTGCCAGCAGTTACCTGACAGGGGGCGTAGAGCCCCAGCATTTT.

V is TRBV18 and J is TRBJ2-1; 10 positions match TRBD2. Per the germline V gene, CDR1 is KGHSH and CDR2 is LQKENI. V dropped 3 bases and J dropped 5; count of bases not matched to a gene: 16. This CDR3 is 19 amino acids long. This CDR3 is CASSPTLLSGRAGDNEQFF. DNA for the CDR3: TGTGCCAGCTCACCTACCCTCTTAAGCGGGAGGGCCGGAGACAATGAGCAGTTCTTC. Together with reference TRBV18 and TRBJ2-1, the CDR3 gives the full variable domain: NAGVMQNPRHLVRRRGQEARLRCSPMKGHSHVYWYRQLPEEGLKFMVYLQKENIIDESGMPKERFSAEFPKEGPSILRIQQVVRGDSAAYFCASSPTLLSGRAGDNEQFFGPGTRLTVL.

J is TRBJ2-2 and V is TRBV2, with 10 bases identical to TRBD2. V was clipped by 7 bases and J by 6 bases; unmatched bases: 5. Germline V lookup: CDR1 SNHLY, CDR2 FYNNEI. The CDR3 is 14 amino acids. The CDR3 DNA reads as TGTGCCAGCAATAGCCTAGCGGGAGCCGGGGAGCTGTTTTTT. This translates into CASNSLAGAGELFF.

This chain connects TRBV19 to TRBJ2-1; 8 bases map to TRBD1. V was pared by 0 bases and J by 5 bases, with 9 bases of the junction left unmatched. The CDR3 is made up of 17 amino acids. Germline values: CDR1 LNHDA, CDR2 SQIVND (reference sequence). CDR3 amino acids: CASSIDYRTGLHNEQFF. The CDR3 DNA reads TGTGCCAGTAGTATAGACTACAGGACAGGGCTTCACAATGAGCAGTTCTTC. The whole variable domain, filled in from reference TRBV19 and TRBJ2-1, reads DGGITQSPKYLFRKEGQNVTLSCEQNLNHDAMYWYRQDPGQGLRLIYYSQIVNDFQKGDIAEGYSVSREKKESFPLTVTSAQKNPTAFYLCASSIDYRTGLHNEQFFGPGTRLTVL.

The DNA for the CDR3 is TGCAGCTTAGCACGCGGGAGGGATTTAGATACGCAGTATTTT. Translation: CSLARGRDLDTQYF. The chain has TRBV29-1 and TRBJ2-3; TRBD2 aligns across 9 bases. J gave up 5 bases and V 8 bases, and 11 bases lay outside the gene matches. CDR3 length equals 14 residues. The V gene's germline CDR1 is SQVTM and CDR2 ANQGSEA.

V and J are TRBV5-4 and TRBJ1-1, with 7 nucleotides matching TRBD1. The CDR3 runs to 15 residues. V lost 0 bases to trimming and J lost 4 bases; unmatched junction nucleotides: 6. The germline V gene has CDR1 SGHNT and CDR2 YYREEE (reference sequence). The CDR3 reads CASSLGQGRGTEAFF. In nucleotides, the CDR3 is TGTGCCAGCAGCTTGGGACAGGGCAGGGGCACTGAAGCTTTCTTT. Full variable domain (outside the CDR3, taken from reference TRBV5-4 and TRBJ1-1): ETGVTQSPTHLIKTRGQQVTLRCSSQSGHNTVSWYQQALGQGPQFIFQYYREEENGRGNFPPRFSGLQFPNYSSELNVNALELDDSALYLCASSLGQGRGTEAFFGQGTRLTVV.

The chain joins TRBV4-1 to TRBJ1-6; D is ambiguous. Germline CDR1 is MGHRA and CDR2 is YSYEKL. V was pared by 1 base and J by 5 bases, with 3 bases between. The length of the CDR3 is 13 residues. In nucleotides, the CDR3 is TGCGCCAGCAGCCAAGTAAATAATTCACCCCTCCACTTT. Its protein product is CASSQVNNSPLHF.

This clone was counted only a few times. The gene calls are TRBV6-5 and TRBJ1-3; 7 bases agree with TRBD1. V was clipped by 8 bases and J by 0 bases; unmatched bases: 7. Germline values: CDR1 MNHEY, CDR2 SVGAGI. The length of the CDR3 is 15 residues. The CDR3 DNA reads TGTGCCAGCGGACCTTCAGGGGGCTCTGGAAACACCATATATTTT. This gives the protein CASGPSGGSGNTIYF.